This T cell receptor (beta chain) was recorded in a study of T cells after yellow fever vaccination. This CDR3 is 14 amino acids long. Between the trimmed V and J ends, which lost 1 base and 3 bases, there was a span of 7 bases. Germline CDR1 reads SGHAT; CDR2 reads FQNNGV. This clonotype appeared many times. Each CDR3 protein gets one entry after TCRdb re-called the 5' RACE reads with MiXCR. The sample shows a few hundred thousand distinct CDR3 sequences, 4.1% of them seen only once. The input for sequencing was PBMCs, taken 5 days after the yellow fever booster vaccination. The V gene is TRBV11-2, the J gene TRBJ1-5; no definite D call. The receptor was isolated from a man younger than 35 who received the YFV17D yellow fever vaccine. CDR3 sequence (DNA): TGTGCCAGCAGCTTAGTCACAGACAATCAGCCCCAGCATTTT. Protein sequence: CASSLVTDNQPQHF. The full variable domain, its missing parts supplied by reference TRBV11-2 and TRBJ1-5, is EAGVAQSPRYKIIEKRQSVAFWCNPISGHATLYWYQQILGQGPKLLIQFQNNGVVDDSQLPKDRFSAERLKGVDSTLKIQPAKLEDSAVYLCASSLVTDNQPQHFGDGTRLSIL.